Here is one TCR beta chain with its context. Its matching antigen is unknown. The data stem from a study of cytomegalovirus exposure and HLA in healthy donors. Notes on the study in general: Clusters of TCRs from the first cohort tended to co-occur in the 95 to 150 validation repertoires (as a later analysis found).

In germline, CDR1 is MGHRA, CDR2 YSYEKL. V shed 0 bases and J 7 bases; nucleotides not matched to a gene: 5. This CDR3 is built from 15 residues. Sequencing was performed with immunoSEQ multiplex PCR; in TCRdb, only in-frame clones are kept and a portion is missing. The sample records some 110,000 clones, about 93% being singletons. The sequenced material came from PBMCs. The clonotype comes from a woman younger than 35 in good health and CMV-seronegative. V and J are TRBV4-1 and TRBJ2-4, with 8 bases aligning to TRBD2. CDR3 amino acids: CASSQESGGGNIQYF. The CDR3 region has the DNA TGCGCCAGCAGCCAAGAGAGCGGGGGCGGGAACATTCAGTACTTC.